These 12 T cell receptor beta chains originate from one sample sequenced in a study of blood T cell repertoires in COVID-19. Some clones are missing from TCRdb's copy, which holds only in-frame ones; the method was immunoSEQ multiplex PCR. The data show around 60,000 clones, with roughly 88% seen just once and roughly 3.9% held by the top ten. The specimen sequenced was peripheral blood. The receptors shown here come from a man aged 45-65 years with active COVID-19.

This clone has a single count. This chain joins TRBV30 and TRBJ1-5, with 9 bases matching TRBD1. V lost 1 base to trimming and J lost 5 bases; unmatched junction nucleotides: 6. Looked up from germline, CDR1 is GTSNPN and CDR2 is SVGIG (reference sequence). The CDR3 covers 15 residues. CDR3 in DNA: TGTGCCTGGAGTGGGGACAGGGTTCGGCATCAGCCCCAGCATTTT. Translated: CAWSGDRVRHQPQHF.

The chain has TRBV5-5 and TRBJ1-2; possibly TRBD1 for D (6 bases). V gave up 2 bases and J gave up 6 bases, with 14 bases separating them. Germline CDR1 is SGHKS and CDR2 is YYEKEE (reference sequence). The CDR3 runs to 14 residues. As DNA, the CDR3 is TGTGCCAGCAGCTTTAATCCAGGGGTCGATGGCTACACCTTC. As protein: CASSFNPGVDGYTF.

As DNA, the CDR3 is TGTGCCAGCAGCTTAGTTAGAGGACAGGGAGGTGAAAAACTGTTTTTT. Amino acid sequence: CASSLVRGQGGEKLFF. This chain uses TRBV11-2 with TRBJ1-4, with 8 nucleotides matching TRBD1. CDR1 and CDR2 from the germline V gene are SGHAT and FQNNGV. This CDR3 is 16 amino acids long. After removal of 1 base from V and 7 bases from J, the junction contained 8 bases not matched to a gene.

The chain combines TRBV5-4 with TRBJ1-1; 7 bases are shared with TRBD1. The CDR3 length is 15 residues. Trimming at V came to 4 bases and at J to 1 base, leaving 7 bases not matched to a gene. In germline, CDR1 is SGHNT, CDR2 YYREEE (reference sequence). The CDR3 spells CASSLAGGKNTEAFF. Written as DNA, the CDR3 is TGTGCCAGCAGCCTGGCAGGGGGGAAGAACACTGAAGCTTTCTTT.

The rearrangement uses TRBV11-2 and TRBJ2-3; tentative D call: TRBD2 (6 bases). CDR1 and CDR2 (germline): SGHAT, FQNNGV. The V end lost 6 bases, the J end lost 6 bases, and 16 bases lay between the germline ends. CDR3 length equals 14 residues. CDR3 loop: CASRSLLGRDTQYF. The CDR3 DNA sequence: TGTGCCAGCAGATCCCTCTTGGGGAGGGATACGCAGTATTTT. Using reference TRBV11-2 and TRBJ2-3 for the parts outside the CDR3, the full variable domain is EAGVAQSPRYKIIEKRQSVAFWCNPISGHATLYWYQQILGQGPKLLIQFQNNGVVDDSQLPKDRFSAERLKGVDSTLKIQPAKLEDSAVYLCASRSLLGRDTQYFGPGTRLTVL.

The CDR3 reads CASRKAGGLDNEQFF. CDR3 coding DNA: TGTGCCAGCAGAAAAGCGGGGGGGCTGGACAATGAGCAGTTCTTC. The chain carries TRBV11-3 and TRBJ2-1; 10 bases are shared with TRBD2. This CDR3 is 15 amino acids long. Trimming at V came to 6 bases and at J to 5 bases, leaving 7 bases not matched to a gene. Germline values: CDR1 SGHNT, CDR2 YENEEA. Full variable domain (remainder filled in from reference TRBV11-3 and TRBJ2-1): EAGVVQSPRYKIIEKKQPVAFWCNPISGHNTLYWYLQNLGQGPELLIRYENEEAVDDSQLPKDRFSAERLKGVDSTLKIQPAELGDSAVYLCASRKAGGLDNEQFFGPGTRLTVL.

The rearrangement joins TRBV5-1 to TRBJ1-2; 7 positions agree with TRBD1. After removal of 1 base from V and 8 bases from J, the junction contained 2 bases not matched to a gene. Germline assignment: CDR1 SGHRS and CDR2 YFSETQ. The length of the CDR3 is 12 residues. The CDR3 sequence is CASSLTGEGYTF. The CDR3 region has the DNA TGCGCCAGCAGCTTGACAGGGGAAGGCTACACCTTC.

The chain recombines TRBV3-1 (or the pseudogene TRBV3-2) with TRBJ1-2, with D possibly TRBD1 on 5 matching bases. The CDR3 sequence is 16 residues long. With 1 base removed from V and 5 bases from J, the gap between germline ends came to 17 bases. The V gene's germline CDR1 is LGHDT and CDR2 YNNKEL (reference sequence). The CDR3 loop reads CASSQGFSGGKYGYTF. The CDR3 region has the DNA TGTGCCAGCAGCCAAGGCTTTAGCGGGGGGAAGTATGGCTACACCTTC.

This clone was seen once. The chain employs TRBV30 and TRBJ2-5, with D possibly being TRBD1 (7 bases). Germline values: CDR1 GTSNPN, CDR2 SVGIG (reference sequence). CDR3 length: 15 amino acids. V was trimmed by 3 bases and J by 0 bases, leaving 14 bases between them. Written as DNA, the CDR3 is TGTGCCTGGAGGTGGGCAGGGGGGTACCAAGAGACCCAGTACTTC. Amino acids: CAWRWAGGYQETQYF.

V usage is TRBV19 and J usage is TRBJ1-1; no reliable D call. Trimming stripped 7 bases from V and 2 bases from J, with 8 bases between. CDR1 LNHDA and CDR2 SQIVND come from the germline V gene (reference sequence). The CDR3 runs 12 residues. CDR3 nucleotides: TGTGCCAGTAAGATCGGTAACACTGAAGCTTTCTTT. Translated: CASKIGNTEAFF.

The CDR3 sequence: CASSLDFSYTF. DNA for the CDR3: TGTGCCAGCAGCTTGGACTTTTCCTACACCTTC. The J gene is TRBJ1-2, the V gene TRBV5-5, with unresolved D. The CDR3 loop spans 11 amino acids. V was trimmed by 0 bases and J by 10 bases, leaving 7 bases between them. CDR1 SGHKS and CDR2 YYEKEE come from the germline V gene (reference sequence).

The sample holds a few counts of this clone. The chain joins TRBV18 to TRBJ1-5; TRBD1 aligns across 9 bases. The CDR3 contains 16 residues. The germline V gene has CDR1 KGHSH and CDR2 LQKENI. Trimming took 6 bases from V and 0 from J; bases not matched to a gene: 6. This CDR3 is CASSSGTGYSNQPQHF. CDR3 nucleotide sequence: TGTGCCAGCTCCTCCGGGACAGGGTATAGCAATCAGCCCCAGCATTTT.